Below, 19 T cell receptor beta chains from the same sample are listed, as sequenced in a study of T-cell memory formation after mild COVID-19. TCRdb reprocessed the 5' RACE reads with MiXCR, giving one entry per CDR3 protein. Of 280,000 or so distinct CDR3 sequences in the sample, around 8% were seen once. The sequenced sample consisted of PBMCs or a T cell subset sorted from them (not recorded which). The receptors stem from a man younger than 35 who had mild COVID-19 (a few samples of this study predate the infection). Cell type and time point are not known.

The rearrangement joins TRBV4-1 to TRBJ2-1; TRBD2 might be the D (6 bases). Trimming shortened V by 0 bases and J by 6 bases, and 12 bases separated the two germline ends. The CDR3 totals 15 residues. The germline gives CDR1 MGHRA, CDR2 YSYEKL. CDR3 loop: CASSQDPSLANEQFF. The CDR3 nucleotides read TGCGCCAGCAGCCAAGATCCCTCACTAGCCAATGAGCAGTTCTTC.

This clonotype was recorded a few times. The chain links TRBV5-1 to TRBJ2-1; the D call may be TRBD1 or TRBD2 (5 bases each). Germline V gives CDR1 SGHRS, CDR2 YFSETQ. The V gene lost 0 bases and the J gene lost 7 bases, with 17 bases spanning the gap. The length of the CDR3 is 16 residues. The CDR3 spells CASSLAARGQSNEQFF. The CDR3 bases are TGCGCCAGCAGCTTGGCCGCACGGGGCCAGTCGAATGAGCAGTTCTTC.

The chain employs TRBV10-3 and TRBJ2-5, with D unresolved. The length of the CDR3 is 12 residues. Germline V gene lookup returns CDR1 ENHRY and CDR2 SYGVKD. Trimming left V 5 bases short and J 5 bases short, with 9 bases between. The CDR3 loop reads CAISNRAETQYF. CDR3 bases: TGTGCCATCAGTAACAGAGCGGAGACCCAGTACTTC.

The chain recombines TRBV18 with TRBJ2-7, with TRBD1 identical over 8 bases. Germline loops: CDR1 KGHSH, CDR2 LQKENI. The length of the CDR3 is 15 residues. Losses at the gene ends were 2 bases for V and 1 base for J; bases not matched to a gene: 4. The CDR3 DNA sequence: TGTGCCAGCTCACCAGGGACAGGACATTCCTACGAGCAGTACGTC. Amino acids: CASSPGTGHSYEQYV.

This clonotype was recorded at least ten times. The rearrangement uses TRBV5-1 and TRBJ2-7; D gene uncertain. Germline CDR1 SGHRS, CDR2 YFSETQ. This CDR3 spans 14 amino acids. The V and J ends lost 4 bases and 4 bases respectively, with 15 bases between them. CDR3 nucleotides: TGCGCCAGCAGCCAGAAGGCAGGATTATACGAGCAGTACTTC. This gives the protein CASSQKAGLYEQYF.

The chain joins TRBV7-2 to TRBJ2-5, with D possibly being TRBD1 (5 bases). The CDR3 is 14 amino acids. CDR1 SGHTA and CDR2 FQGNSA come from the germline V gene. Trimming left V 0 bases short and J 5 bases short, with 10 bases between. The CDR3 DNA reads as TGTGCCAGCAGCTTAGCTCTAGGGGTCGAGACCCAGTACTTC. Translating gives CASSLALGVETQYF.

This clonotype was recorded a few times. V is TRBV9 and J is TRBJ1-3, with 7 bases matching TRBD1. The CDR3 has 15 amino acids. The V gene end was trimmed by 4 bases and the J gene end by 0 bases; junction bases not matched to a gene: 4. Germline CDR1 is SGDLS and CDR2 is YYNGEE. CDR3 in amino acids: CASSPGTASGNTIYF. CDR3 nucleotide sequence: TGTGCCAGCAGCCCCGGGACAGCCTCTGGAAACACCATATATTTT. The full variable domain, its missing parts supplied by reference TRBV9 and TRBJ1-3, is DSGVTQTPKHLITATGQRVTLRCSPRSGDLSVYWYQQSLDQGLQFLIQYYNGEERAKGNILERFSAQQFPDLHSELNLSSLELGDSALYFCASSPGTASGNTIYFGEGSWLTVV.

This clonotype has more than one count but fewer than ten. The chain carries TRBV5-1 and TRBJ2-5; 8 nucleotides match TRBD2. With V trimmed by 4 bases and J by 5 bases, 13 bases remained unmatched. This CDR3 has 16 amino acids. Germline lookup yields CDR1 SGHRS and CDR2 YFSETQ. The CDR3 here is CASSPSGEVAGETQYF. DNA for the CDR3: TGCGCCAGCAGCCCGTCTGGTGAGGTAGCGGGGGAGACCCAGTACTTC.

This sequence joins TRBV3-1 and TRBJ2-5; 9 bases align to TRBD1. Germline CDR1 and CDR2: LGHDT and YNNKEL (reference sequence). With V trimmed by 5 bases and J by 6 bases, 10 bases remained unmatched. The CDR3 totals 15 residues. The CDR3 coding sequence is TGTGCCAGCAGCTGGGGAGGGACAGGGAGACAGACCCAGTACTTC. This encodes CASSWGGTGRQTQYF.

This clonotype was seen more than once but under ten times. The chain carries TRBV10-1 and TRBJ2-1; 8 nucleotides line up with TRBD2. Trimming removed 5 bases from V and 8 bases from J; junction bases left unmatched: 11. The V gene's germline CDR1 is WNHNN and CDR2 SYGVQD (reference sequence). The CDR3 length is 15 residues. DNA for the CDR3: TGCGCCAGCAGTACCCCAACGCGGGGGGCTGATGAGCAGTTCTTC. Translating gives CASSTPTRGADEQFF.

The genes are TRBV10-1 and TRBJ2-1; 16 nucleotides match TRBD2. CDR1 is WNHNN and CDR2 is SYGVQD in the germline V gene (reference sequence). CDR3 size: 16 residues. With V trimmed by 5 bases and J by 10 bases, 8 bases remained unmatched. The CDR3 reads CASSYGRGLAGGEQFF. The CDR3 coding sequence is TGCGCCAGCAGTTACGGCCGGGGACTAGCGGGGGGGGAGCAGTTCTTC.

V is TRBV4-3 and J is TRBJ2-5; D is perhaps TRBD1 (6 bases). Germline V gene data show CDR1 as LGHNA and CDR2 as YSLEER. The CDR3 loop spans 13 amino acids. Trimming removed 2 bases at V and 5 bases at J, with 9 bases between. The CDR3 sequence is CASSQNRVETQYF. The CDR3 DNA sequence: TGCGCCAGCAGCCAAAACAGGGTTGAGACCCAGTACTTC.

Only a few counts were recorded for this clonotype. J is TRBJ2-7 and V is TRBV27; tentative D call: TRBD2 (5 bases). Germline loops: CDR1 MNHEY, CDR2 SMNVEV (reference sequence). The CDR3 covers 15 residues. V shed 0 bases and J shed 3 bases, with 12 bases lying between them. The CDR3 nucleotides are TGTGCCAGCAGTTTATCCGGGGTCTTTCTCTACGAGCAGTACTTC. It translates to CASSLSGVFLYEQYF.

The chain employs TRBV28 and TRBJ2-1; 11 nucleotides line up with TRBD2. Trimming took 6 bases from V and 2 from J; bases not matched to a gene: 6. CDR1 and CDR2 (germline): MDHEN, SYDVKM. CDR3 size: 16 residues. This CDR3 reads CASSDPGLAAYNEQFF. In DNA, the CDR3 is TGTGCCAGCAGCGACCCGGGACTAGCGGCCTACAATGAGCAGTTCTTC.

The sample holds many counts of this clonotype. This chain links TRBV6-5 with TRBJ2-2; a possible D gene is TRBD1 (6 bases). Germline CDR1 MNHEY, CDR2 SVGAGI. The CDR3 length is 15 residues. V lost 5 bases and J 5 bases, leaving 15 bases between the germline ends. The CDR3 reads CASSPEGGWTGELFF. The CDR3 nucleotides are TGTGCCAGCAGTCCTGAAGGGGGTTGGACCGGGGAGCTGTTTTTT.

This clonotype was detected a few times. The V and J genes are TRBV9 and TRBJ2-5; D ambiguous. Trimming removed 3 bases from V and 5 bases from J, with 17 bases in between. The CDR3 has 15 residues. CDR1 SGDLS and CDR2 YYNGEE come from the germline V gene. CDR3 coding DNA: TGTGCCAGCAGCGCTCCAGGAAGGCTTGAGGAGACCCAGTACTTC. This gives the protein CASSAPGRLEETQYF.

This clonotype was found a few times. This rearrangement joins TRBV10-3 to TRBJ1-1; D is possibly TRBD1 (5 bases). The germline V gene has CDR1 ENHRY and CDR2 SYGVKD. The CDR3 loop spans 14 amino acids. Trimming took off 7 bases at V and 3 bases at J, with 15 bases between the two ends. DNA for the CDR3: TGTGCCATCATGGCGGGGCCGCCGGACACTGAAGCTTTCTTT. This gives the protein CAIMAGPPDTEAFF.

This clonotype was seen a handful of times. The chain links TRBV29-1 to TRBJ2-1, with D hard to call. Trimming left V 1 base short and J 0 bases short, with 10 bases between. Germline V lookup: CDR1 SQVTM, CDR2 ANQGSEA. The CDR3 length is 15 residues. CDR3 protein: CSVEGAASSYNEQFF. The CDR3 nucleotides are TGCAGCGTTGAAGGGGCGGCTAGCTCCTACAATGAGCAGTTCTTC.

Comment on this clonotype: As the CDR3 is not closed by the conserved phenylalanine or tryptophan, this likely results from a read error. The chain is built from TRBV7-2 and TRBJ2-1; 8 positions agree with TRBD1. The V gene end was trimmed by 3 bases and the J gene end by 9 bases; junction bases not matched to a gene: 7. CDR3 length: 14 residues. Per germline, CDR1 SGHTA and CDR2 FQGNSA. The CDR3 protein is CASSFDRGGGEQFL. As DNA, the CDR3 is TGTGCCAGCAGCTTCGACAGGGGTGGGGGTGAGCAGTTCTTA.